This T cell receptor (beta chain) was profiled in a study of CD8+CD57+ T cells in acquired aplastic anemia (dated by TCRdb to the late 2010s). Looking at the study overall: On average, sorted CD4+ and CD8+ cells yielded 3.2 ug of extracted DNA, with a range of roughly 0.18 to 30 ug.

Note on this clonotype: What antigen it recognizes has not been identified. Per-nucleotide qualities are absent, and no much larger clonotype sits a single base away.

The CDR3 contains 15 residues, cysteine and phenylalanine counted. CDR3 DNA only is kept here, 45 bases in frame from base 1. Trimming removed 4 bases from V and 2 bases from J, leaving 12 bases between the germline ends. Looking up the germline V gene yields CDR1 SGHTA and CDR2 FQGTGA. In this study, sorted CD4+ and CD8+ T cells from the blood of healthy subjects and of severe aplastic anemia patients had their TCR repertoires deep-sequenced. Ficoll-Paque density gradient centrifugation was used to isolate peripheral blood mononuclear cells. CD4+ and CD8+ T cells were sorted by FACS or magnetic beads before DNA extraction. Results and caveats for the whole study, not just this receptor: CD8+ Simpson's diversity did not differ significantly between patients and healthy controls (P=0.060). Roughly 30 CD8+ CDR3 sequences were found to be shared between patients and controls, but these sequences appeared to be highly expressed in patients and within the immunodominant clones of the patients.

Profiling of TCR beta VDJ combinations and CDR3 sequences used genomic DNA as the template. TCR repertoire sequencing was run on an Illumina HiSeq 2000. On the authors' methods: TRBV/TRBJ rearrangement plots, CDR3 size and DJ length profiles, and Simpson's diversity index were used to evaluate the repertoires. The immunodominant clone was defined as the most abundant DNA sequence in deep sequencing data. CDR3 amino acid sequences were screened for sharing across subjects and were compared with published repertoires and the VDJdb database. The raw public reads went through TCRdb reprocessing: fastp at Q25, MiXCR clone calling, in-frame beta chains kept. Entries are consolidated by CDR3 protein sequence, retaining the most common genes and DNA. It is TCRdb's table, rather than the study itself, that gives the V and J calls and clone size. Across this sample there are 250,000 to 350,000 distinct CDR3 sequences, with 45% to 70% seen only once. 6.5% to 10% of the sample lies in the top ten.

The source of this sequence is a human donor with severe aplastic anemia or a healthy control (not recorded which). Material: sorted CD4+, CD8+, or CD8+CD57+ T cells (not recorded which) from PBMCs. The chain employs TRBV7-3 and TRBJ2-1; tentative D gene TRBD1, with 5 bases matching. The CDR3 in this case is CASSSQAGPYNEQFF. The bases are TGTGCCAGCAGCTCCCAGGCAGGGCCCTACAATGAGCAGTTCTTC.